This record covers a single TCR beta chain. What it recognizes is unknown. Germline loops: CDR1 LNHDA, CDR2 SQIVND (reference sequence). J was trimmed by 5 bases and V by 3 bases; bases with no gene match: 7. The CDR3 is 16 residues long. This entry is derived from a study of OX40 agonist ivuxolimab in advanced cancers. Background on the study: An anti-OX40 (CD134) antibody with agonistic activity, ivuxolimab, was administered to patients. Age averaged around 60 years (range about 20 to 80), and just over 80% were male. Three patients showed partial responses: one hepatocellular carcinoma and two cutaneous melanoma cases.

General observations from the study: Those patients achieving a partial response at 0.1-3.0 mg/kg showed among the lowest clonal expansion.

The repertoire was sequenced with immunoSEQ multiplex PCR; TCRdb's copy has only in-frame clones and lacks some. The sample yields fewer than 70,000 clones, about 79% seen once. The chain couples TRBV19 to TRBJ2-5, with 12 bases fitting TRBD2. The receptor was isolated from an adult with an advanced solid tumor such as melanoma, head and neck, liver or kidney cancer. The specimen comprised CD4+ or CD8+ T cells sorted from blood, sampled in a trial of the OX40 agonist ivuxolimab. CDR3 sequence (DNA): TGTGCCAGTAGTATCTCGGCTAGCGGGAGGGATGAGACCCAGTACTTC. It codes for CASSISASGRDETQYF.